This is a list of T cell receptor beta chains from one sample in a study of T cell responses to AZD1222 COVID-19 vaccine. The method was immunoSEQ multiplex PCR; TCRdb's version includes in-frame clones alone and lacks a portion of them. The sample holds 80,000 to 100,000 clones, 70% to 90% seen once. This specimen consisted of peripheral blood, obtained 28 days after the second AZD1222 dose. Receptors were obtained from an adult who received the AZD1222 COVID-19 vaccine. The CDR3 runs from the conserved cysteine through the conserved F or W. Each record gives: D gene, CDR3 length, V gene, clone size, J gene, CDR3 DNA, CDR3 protein. A D gene is named only where the DNA matches it firmly. Only some rows state a clone size, as once, few, many or a class for expanded clones.

TRBD2,20,TRBV7-3,-,TRBJ2-3,TGTGCCAGCAGCTTAACGGGGTTGTTAGGACTAGCGGGACACACAGATACGCAGTATTTT,CASSLTGLLGLAGHTDTQYF
-,13,TRBV11-2,-,TRBJ2-5,TGTGCCAGCAGCTTGCGGGAAAGGGAGACCCAGTACTTC,CASSLRERETQYF
-,15,TRBV10-2,-,TRBJ2-3,TGCGCCAGCAGTGAGTCGCCCTCGGGGCAAGATACGCAGTATTTT,CASSESPSGQDTQYF
-,16,TRBV28,few,TRBJ2-7,TGTGCCAGCACAAGAGGGGGGGGAGGGTCTCGGAACGAGCAGTACTTC,CASTRGGGGSRNEQYF
-,14,TRBV28,-,TRBJ1-5,TGTGCCAGCAGTTTATTGGCAGGGCTTCAGCCCCAGCATTTT,CASSLLAGLQPQHF
-,13,TRBV18,-,TRBJ1-1,TGTGCCAGCTCACGCACGCCGGACGCTGAAGCTTTCTTT,CASSRTPDAEAFF
-,13,TRBV16,-,TRBJ1-2,TGTGCCAGCAGCCAATCCGGAGCGGCTGGCTACACCTTC,CASSQSGAAGYTF
-,14,TRBV14,once,TRBJ2-2,TGTGCCAGCAGCCCCATCGGGGTTACCGGGGAGCTGTTTTTT,CASSPIGVTGELFF
TRBD1,14,TRBV29-1,-,TRBJ1-5,TGCAGCGTTGGACAGGGTTATAGCAATCAGCCCCAGCATTTT,CSVGQGYSNQPQHF
TRBD2,18,TRBV7-8,-,TRBJ2-7,TGTGCCAGCAGTCGTAGTACCAGGACTAGCGGGGCCCACTACGAGCAGTACTTC,CASSRSTRTSGAHYEQYF
-,16,TRBV3-1/TRBV3-2,-,TRBJ1-1,TGTGCCAGCAGCCAAGTTGGTCAGGGCATGATCTCTGAAGCTTTCTTT,CASSQVGQGMISEAFF
TRBD1,15,TRBV6-5,-,TRBJ2-7,TGTGCCAGCAGTTACTCGGGGACAGGGCCCAACGAGCAGTACTTC,CASSYSGTGPNEQYF
-,14,TRBV28,few,TRBJ2-7,TGTGCCAGCAGCCCCGGGGTCGGACGCTACGAGCAGTACTTC,CASSPGVGRYEQYF
-,13,TRBV28,-,TRBJ1-1,TGTGCCAGCAGTCCCTCGGGCTATGGTGAAGCTTTCTTT,CASSPSGYGEAFF